The clone carrying this TCR beta chain was seen only once. The data originate from a study of T cell changes during pregnancy in multiple sclerosis. Sequencing used immunoSEQ multiplex PCR; TCRdb keeps in-frame clones, though not all of them. The sample has 85,000 to 130,000 clones, 85% to 95% seen once. The input for sequencing was peripheral blood, taken before pregnancy. The source of this sequence is a female donor with multiple sclerosis, enrolled in a pregnancy study.

CDR3 coding DNA: TGTGCCAGCAGCTTGTTTCTAGCGGGAGGGCGGGAGTACAATGAGCAGTTCTTC. Its translation: CASSLFLAGGREYNEQFF. This chain joins TRBV5-4 and TRBJ2-1; 12 nucleotides match TRBD2. The CDR3 is made up of 18 amino acids. V was clipped by 1 base and J by 4 bases; unmatched bases: 9. Per germline, CDR1 SGHNT and CDR2 YYREEE (reference sequence).